The 11 T cell receptor beta chains below all came from one sample that was sequenced in a study of CD8+ T cells in alopecia areata. Treatment in this sample: oral pan-JAK inhibitor, 5-10 mg twice daily. RNA extraction was followed by reverse transcription into cDNA, which acted as the sequencing template. Clones were sequenced by immunoSEQ multiplex PCR, and TCRdb holds only the in-frame ones, with some missing. The sample records 60,000 to 90,000 clones, approximately 66% being singletons. Sequences were derived from CD8+ T cells sorted from blood, sampled at week 24, from a patient treated with tofacitinib. All receptors come from a human donor with alopecia areata.

The chain is built from TRBV14 and TRBJ1-2, with a tentative D call TRBD1 (6 bases). The CDR3 sequence is 12 residues long. Germline lookup yields CDR1 SGHDN and CDR2 FVKESK. V lost 5 bases and J lost 7, with 11 bases in between. CDR3 sequence: CASSSQGTGYTF. In DNA form, the CDR3 reads TGTGCCAGCAGCTCACAGGGAACTGGCTACACCTTC.

This chain connects TRBV2 to TRBJ1-5, with 7 bases that match TRBD1. This CDR3 is built from 15 residues. Per germline, CDR1 SNHLY and CDR2 FYNNEI. V gave up 3 bases and J gave up 0 bases; unmatched junction bases: 2. DNA of the CDR3: TGTGCCAGCAGTGACGGGACAGTTAGCAATCAGCCCCAGCATTTT. Translated: CASSDGTVSNQPQHF.

The V and J genes are TRBV9 and TRBJ2-2; no reliable D call. V lost 0 bases and J lost 3, with 3 bases in between. CDR3 length: 13 amino acids. The germline gives CDR1 SGDLS, CDR2 YYNGEE. CDR3 residues: CASSVGDTGELFF. CDR3 coding DNA: TGTGCCAGCAGCGTAGGGGACACCGGGGAGCTGTTTTTT.

The CDR3 region is CASSSGRGLYEQYF. The CDR3, as DNA: TGTGCCAGCAGTTCTGGGCGCGGGCTCTACGAGCAGTACTTC. The chain uses TRBV28 and TRBJ2-7, with D perhaps TRBD2 (5 bases). Trimming took off 4 bases at V and 3 bases at J, with 13 bases between the two ends. CDR1 and CDR2 (germline): MDHEN, SYDVKM. The CDR3 has 14 amino acids.

This clone was picked up a small number of times. The chain carries TRBV4-2 and TRBJ1-2; D perhaps matches TRBD1 (5 bases). The germline CDR1 and CDR2 sequences are LGHNA and YNFKEQ. The V gene lost 4 bases and the J gene lost 6 bases, with 9 bases spanning the gap. This CDR3 has 12 amino acids. For the CDR3, the DNA is TGTGCCAGCAGCCCAGTAGGGGATGGCTACACCTTC. The encoded protein is CASSPVGDGYTF.

In its sample, this clone was seen a few times. The chain joins TRBV4-1 to TRBJ2-1; D not certain. Germline CDR1 MGHRA, CDR2 YSYEKL. The CDR3 is 13 residues long. Trimming removed 1 base from V and 5 bases from J, with 6 bases in between. The CDR3, as DNA: TGCGCCAGCAGCCAAGCCGGGCACAATGAGCAGTTCTTC. The encoded protein is CASSQAGHNEQFF.

The chain employs TRBV6-6 and TRBJ2-3; a possible D gene is TRBD2 (7 bases). Trimming stripped 0 bases from V and 10 bases from J, with 20 bases between. Germline V gene lookup returns CDR1 MNHNY and CDR2 SVGAGI (reference sequence). The CDR3 loop spans 16 amino acids. The CDR3 protein is CASSYSVQRGGGAQYF. CDR3 sequence (DNA): TGTGCCAGCAGTTACTCAGTCCAGCGGGGAGGGGGGGCGCAGTATTTT.

There are a few counts of this clone. The J gene is TRBJ2-6, the V gene TRBV7-9; unclear D gene. V lost 1 base to trimming and J lost 0 bases, with 1 base between them. Per the germline V gene, CDR1 is SEHNR and CDR2 is FQNEAQ (reference sequence). This CDR3 has 14 amino acids. This CDR3 reads CASSLGSGANVLTF. The CDR3 region has the DNA TGTGCCAGCAGCTTAGGCTCTGGGGCCAACGTCCTGACTTTC.

In this sample, this clone turned up a few times. The rearrangement joins TRBV27 to TRBJ1-4; D is unclear. V gave up 3 bases and J gave up 12 bases, with 14 bases separating them. CDR1 is MNHEY and CDR2 is SMNVEV in the germline V gene (reference sequence). The CDR3 contains 13 residues. CDR3 sequence: CASSLTTTSELFF. CDR3 sequence (DNA): TGTGCCAGCAGTTTGACAACCACTTCAGAACTGTTTTTT.

The rearrangement uses TRBV7-6 and TRBJ2-5; TRBD2 is a possible D gene (6 bases). Trimming removed 6 bases at V and 4 bases at J, with 18 bases between. CDR1 and CDR2 (germline): SGHVS, FNYEAQ. This CDR3 has 15 amino acids. The CDR3 protein is CASRPDGGPRETQYF. Here the CDR3 DNA reads TGTGCCAGCAGACCAGACGGAGGGCCGAGAGAGACCCAGTACTTC.

The chain recombines TRBV9 with TRBJ2-7; 7 nucleotides match TRBD1. Germline V gives CDR1 SGDLS, CDR2 YYNGEE. CDR3 size: 15 residues. V lost 0 bases, J lost 0 bases, and 3 bases stayed unmatched. The CDR3 here is CASSVGAGGSYEQYF. The CDR3 region has the DNA TGTGCCAGCAGCGTAGGGGCAGGGGGCTCCTACGAGCAGTACTTC.